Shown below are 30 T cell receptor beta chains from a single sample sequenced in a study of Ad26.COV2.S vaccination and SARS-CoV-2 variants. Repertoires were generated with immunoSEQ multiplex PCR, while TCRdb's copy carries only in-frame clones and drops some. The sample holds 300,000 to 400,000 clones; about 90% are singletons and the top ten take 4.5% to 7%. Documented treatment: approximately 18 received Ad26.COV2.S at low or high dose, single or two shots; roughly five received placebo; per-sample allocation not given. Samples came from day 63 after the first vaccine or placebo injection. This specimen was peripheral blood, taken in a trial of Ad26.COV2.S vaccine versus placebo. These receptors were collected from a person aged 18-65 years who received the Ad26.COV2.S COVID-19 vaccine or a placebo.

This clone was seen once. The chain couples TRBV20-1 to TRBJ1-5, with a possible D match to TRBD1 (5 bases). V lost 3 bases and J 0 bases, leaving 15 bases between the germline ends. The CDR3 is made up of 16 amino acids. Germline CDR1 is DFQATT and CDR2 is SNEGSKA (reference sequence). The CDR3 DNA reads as TGCAGTGCTAGTTGGGTTTCGGACATTAGCAATCAGCCCCAGCATTTT. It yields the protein CSASWVSDISNQPQHF.

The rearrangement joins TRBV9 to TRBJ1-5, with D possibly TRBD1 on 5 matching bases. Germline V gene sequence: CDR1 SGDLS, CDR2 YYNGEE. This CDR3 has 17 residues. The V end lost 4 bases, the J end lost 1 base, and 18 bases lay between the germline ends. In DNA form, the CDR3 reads TGTGCCAGCAGCCTCCTCGGGCGGGGGGAGAGCAATCAGCCCCAGCATTTT. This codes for CASSLLGRGESNQPQHF.

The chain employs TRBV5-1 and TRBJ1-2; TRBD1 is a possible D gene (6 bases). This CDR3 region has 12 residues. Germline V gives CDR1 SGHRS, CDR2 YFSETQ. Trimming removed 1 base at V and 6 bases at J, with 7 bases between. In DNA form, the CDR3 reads TGCGCCAGCAGCTTGTACAGGGATGGCTACACCTTC. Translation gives CASSLYRDGYTF.

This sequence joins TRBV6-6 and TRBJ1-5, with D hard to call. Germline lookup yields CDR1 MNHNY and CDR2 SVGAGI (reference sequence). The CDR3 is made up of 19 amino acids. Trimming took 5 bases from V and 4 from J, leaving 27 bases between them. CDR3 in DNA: TGTGCCAGCAGTCCATCCCGCCTCAAAACGCGCGGGAAAAATCAGCCCCAGCATTTT. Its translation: CASSPSRLKTRGKNQPQHF.

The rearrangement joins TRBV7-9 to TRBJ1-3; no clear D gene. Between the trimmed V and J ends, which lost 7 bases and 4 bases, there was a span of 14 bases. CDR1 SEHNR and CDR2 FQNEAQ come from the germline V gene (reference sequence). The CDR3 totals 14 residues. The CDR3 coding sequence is TGTGCCAGCACCCCCGCGGAAACCGGAAACACCATATATTTT. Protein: CASTPAETGNTIYF.

The CDR3 loop reads CASSYLETGMENEQYF. The CDR3 DNA sequence: TGTGCCAGCAGCTATCTCGAGACAGGGATGGAAAACGAGCAGTACTTC. The chain carries TRBV7-9 and TRBJ2-7, with 7 bases matching TRBD1. There are 16 residues in the CDR3. The germline V gene encodes CDR1 SEHNR and CDR2 FQNEAQ (reference sequence). The J segment lost 5 bases and the V segment lost 4 bases, leaving 14 bases of the junction unmatched.

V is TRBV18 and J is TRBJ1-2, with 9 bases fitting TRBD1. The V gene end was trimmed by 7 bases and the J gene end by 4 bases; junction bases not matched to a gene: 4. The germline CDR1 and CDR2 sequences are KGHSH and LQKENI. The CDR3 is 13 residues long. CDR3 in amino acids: CASFRDRAYGYTF. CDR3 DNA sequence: TGTGCCAGCTTCCGGGACAGGGCCTATGGCTACACCTTC.

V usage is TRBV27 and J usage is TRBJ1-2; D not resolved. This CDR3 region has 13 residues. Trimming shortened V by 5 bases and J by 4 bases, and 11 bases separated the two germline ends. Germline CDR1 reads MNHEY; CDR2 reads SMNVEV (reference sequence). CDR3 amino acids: CASSPTETYGYTF. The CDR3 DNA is TGTGCCAGCAGTCCCACAGAAACCTATGGCTACACCTTC.

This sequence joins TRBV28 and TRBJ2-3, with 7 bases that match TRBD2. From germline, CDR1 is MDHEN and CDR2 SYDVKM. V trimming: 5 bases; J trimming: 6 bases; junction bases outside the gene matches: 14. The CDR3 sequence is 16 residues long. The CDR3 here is CASSPLSAGVSDTQYF. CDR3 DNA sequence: TGTGCCAGCAGTCCGTTGAGTGCGGGAGTGTCGGATACGCAGTATTTT. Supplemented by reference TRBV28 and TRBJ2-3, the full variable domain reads DVKVTQSSRYLVKRTGEKVFLECVQDMDHENMFWYRQDPGLGLRLIYFSYDVKMKEKGDIPEGYSVSREKKERFSLILESASTNQTSMYLCASSPLSAGVSDTQYFGPGTRLTVL.

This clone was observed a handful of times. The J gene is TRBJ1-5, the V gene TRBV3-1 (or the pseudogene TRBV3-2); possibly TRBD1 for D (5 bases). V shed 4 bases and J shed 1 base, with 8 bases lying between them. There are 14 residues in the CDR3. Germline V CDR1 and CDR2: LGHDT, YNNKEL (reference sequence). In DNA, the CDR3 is TGTGCCAGCAGCCCGGGGGACAGCAATCAGCCCCAGCATTTT. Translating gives CASSPGDSNQPQHF.

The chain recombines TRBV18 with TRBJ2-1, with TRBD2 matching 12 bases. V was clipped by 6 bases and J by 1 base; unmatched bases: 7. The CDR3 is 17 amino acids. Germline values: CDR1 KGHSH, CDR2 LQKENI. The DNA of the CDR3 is TGTGCCAGCTCTCGCACTAGCGGGGGGACATCCTACAATGAGCAGTTCTTC. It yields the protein CASSRTSGGTSYNEQFF.

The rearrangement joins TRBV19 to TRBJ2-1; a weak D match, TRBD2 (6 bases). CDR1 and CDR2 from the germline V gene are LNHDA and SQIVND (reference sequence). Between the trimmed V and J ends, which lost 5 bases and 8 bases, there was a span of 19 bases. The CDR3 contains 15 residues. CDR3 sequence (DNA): TGTGCCAGTAGTTTAAATGGAGGGGCATGGGATGAGCAGTTCTTC. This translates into CASSLNGGAWDEQFF. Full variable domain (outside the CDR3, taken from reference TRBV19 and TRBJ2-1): DGGITQSPKYLFRKEGQNVTLSCEQNLNHDAMYWYRQDPGQGLRLIYYSQIVNDFQKGDIAEGYSVSREKKESFPLTVTSAQKNPTAFYLCASSLNGGAWDEQFFGPGTRLTVL.

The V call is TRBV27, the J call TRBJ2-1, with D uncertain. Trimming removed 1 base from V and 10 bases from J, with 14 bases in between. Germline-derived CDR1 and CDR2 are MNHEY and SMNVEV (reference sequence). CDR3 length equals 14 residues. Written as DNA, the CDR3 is TGTGCCAGCAGTTTATTCGGTAGGATGATGGAGCAGTTCTTC. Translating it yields CASSLFGRMMEQFF.

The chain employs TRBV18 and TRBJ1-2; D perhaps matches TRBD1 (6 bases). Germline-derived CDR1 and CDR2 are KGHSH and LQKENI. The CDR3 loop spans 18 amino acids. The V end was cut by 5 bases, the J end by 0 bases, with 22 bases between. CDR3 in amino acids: CASSSSQGRVKANYGYTF. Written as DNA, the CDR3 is TGTGCCAGCTCATCATCTCAGGGGCGGGTGAAAGCTAACTATGGCTACACCTTC.

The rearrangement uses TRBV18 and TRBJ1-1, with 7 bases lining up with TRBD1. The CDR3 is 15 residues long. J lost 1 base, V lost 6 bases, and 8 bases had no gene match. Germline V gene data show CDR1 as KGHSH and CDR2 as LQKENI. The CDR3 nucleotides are TGTGCCAGCTCCCAACGACAGGGTGAGAACACTGAAGCTTTCTTT. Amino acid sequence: CASSQRQGENTEAFF.

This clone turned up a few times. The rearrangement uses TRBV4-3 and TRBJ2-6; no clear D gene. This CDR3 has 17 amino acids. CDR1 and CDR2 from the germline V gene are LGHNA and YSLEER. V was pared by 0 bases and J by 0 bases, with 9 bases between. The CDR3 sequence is CASSQEGRSSGANVLTF. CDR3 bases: TGCGCCAGCAGCCAAGAAGGGCGGAGCTCTGGGGCCAACGTCCTGACTTTC.

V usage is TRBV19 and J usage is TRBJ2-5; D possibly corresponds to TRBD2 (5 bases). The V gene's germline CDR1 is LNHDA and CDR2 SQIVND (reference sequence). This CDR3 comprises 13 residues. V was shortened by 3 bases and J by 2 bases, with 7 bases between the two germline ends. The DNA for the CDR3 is TGTGCCAGTAGTATGAGGGTTCAAGAGACCCAGTACTTC. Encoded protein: CASSMRVQETQYF.

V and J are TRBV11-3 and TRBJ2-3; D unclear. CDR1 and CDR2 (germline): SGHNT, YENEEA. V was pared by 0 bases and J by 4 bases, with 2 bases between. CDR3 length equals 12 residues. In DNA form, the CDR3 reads TGTGCCAGCAGCTTAGATGCAGATACGCAGTATTTT. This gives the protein CASSLDADTQYF.

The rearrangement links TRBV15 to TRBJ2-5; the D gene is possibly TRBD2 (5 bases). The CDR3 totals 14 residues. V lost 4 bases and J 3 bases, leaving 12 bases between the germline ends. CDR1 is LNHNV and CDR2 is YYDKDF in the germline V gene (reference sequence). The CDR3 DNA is TGTGCCACCAGCACAAGCGGTTTCGAAGAGACCCAGTACTTC. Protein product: CATSTSGFEETQYF.

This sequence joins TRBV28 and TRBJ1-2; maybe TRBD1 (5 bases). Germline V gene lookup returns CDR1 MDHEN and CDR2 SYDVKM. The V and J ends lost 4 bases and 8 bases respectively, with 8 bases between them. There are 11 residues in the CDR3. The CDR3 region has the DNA TGTGCCAGCAGTTCGACAGAGGGCTACACCTTC. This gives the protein CASSSTEGYTF.

Here the CDR3 DNA reads TGTGCCAGCAGCGGGGGGTCCTCCATGAACACTGAAGCTTTCTTT. Its protein is CASSGGSSMNTEAFF. V and J are TRBV5-6 and TRBJ1-1; TRBD1 might be the D (5 bases). This CDR3 comprises 15 residues. In germline, CDR1 is SGHDT, CDR2 YYEEEE. V lost 4 bases to trimming and J lost 0 bases, with 13 bases between them.

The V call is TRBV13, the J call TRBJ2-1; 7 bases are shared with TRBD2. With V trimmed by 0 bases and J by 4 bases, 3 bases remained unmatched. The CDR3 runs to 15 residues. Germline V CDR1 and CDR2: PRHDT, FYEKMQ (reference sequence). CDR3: CASSLGAGLYNEQFF. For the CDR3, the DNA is TGTGCCAGCAGCTTAGGAGCGGGACTTTACAATGAGCAGTTCTTC.

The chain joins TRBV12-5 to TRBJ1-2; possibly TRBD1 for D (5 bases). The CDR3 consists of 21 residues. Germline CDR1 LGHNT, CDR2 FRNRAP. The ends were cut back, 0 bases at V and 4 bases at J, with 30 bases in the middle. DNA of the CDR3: TGTGCTAGTGGTTTGGTACCCCGGGCGCCGGGACTCCGGTTCATTCGCTATGGCTACACCTTC. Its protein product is CASGLVPRAPGLRFIRYGYTF.

The CDR3 region is CASSYDLGTQETQYF. The CDR3 DNA is TGTGCCAGCAGTTACGATCTGGGGACACAAGAGACCCAGTACTTC. The rearrangement links TRBV6-5 to TRBJ2-5; maybe TRBD1 (6 bases). V was shortened by 2 bases and J by 2 bases, with 12 bases between the two germline ends. Germline CDR1 reads MNHEY; CDR2 reads SVGAGI. CDR3 length: 15 residues.

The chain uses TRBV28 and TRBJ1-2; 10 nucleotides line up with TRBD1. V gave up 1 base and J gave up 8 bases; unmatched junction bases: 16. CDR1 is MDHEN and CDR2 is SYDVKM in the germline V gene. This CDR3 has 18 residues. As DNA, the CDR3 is TGTGCCAGCAGTTTATCCTCCGGGACAGGGGCCCTCCTTTGGGGCTACACCTTC. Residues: CASSLSSGTGALLWGYTF.

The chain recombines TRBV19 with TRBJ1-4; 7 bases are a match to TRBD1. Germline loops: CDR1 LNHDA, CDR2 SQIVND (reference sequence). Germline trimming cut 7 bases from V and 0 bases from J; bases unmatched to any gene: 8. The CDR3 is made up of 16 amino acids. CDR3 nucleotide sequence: TGTGCCAGTACCGTGGGACAGCTAACAACTAATGAAAAACTGTTTTTT. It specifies CASTVGQLTTNEKLFF.

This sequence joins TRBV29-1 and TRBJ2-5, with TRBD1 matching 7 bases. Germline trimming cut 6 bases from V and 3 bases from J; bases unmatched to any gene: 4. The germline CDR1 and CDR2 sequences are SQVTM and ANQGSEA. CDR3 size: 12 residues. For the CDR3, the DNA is TGCAGCGTCGCCGGGACAGAAGAGACCCAGTACTTC. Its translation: CSVAGTEETQYF.

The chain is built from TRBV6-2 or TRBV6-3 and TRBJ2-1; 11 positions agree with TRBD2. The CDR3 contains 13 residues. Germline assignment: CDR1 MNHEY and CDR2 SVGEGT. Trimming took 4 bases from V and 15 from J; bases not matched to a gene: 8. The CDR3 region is CASSSSVAGGPFF. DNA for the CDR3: TGTGCCAGCAGTTCCTCGGTAGCGGGAGGGCCGTTCTTC.

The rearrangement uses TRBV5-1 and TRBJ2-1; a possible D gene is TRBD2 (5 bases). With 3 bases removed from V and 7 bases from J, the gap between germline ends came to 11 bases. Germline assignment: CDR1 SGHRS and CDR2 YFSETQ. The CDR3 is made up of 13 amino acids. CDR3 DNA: TGCGCCAGCAGCTCGACTAATGGGAATGAGCAGTTCTTC. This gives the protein CASSSTNGNEQFF. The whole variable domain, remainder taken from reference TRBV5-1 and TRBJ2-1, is KAGVTQTPRYLIKTRGQQVTLSCSPISGHRSVSWYQQTPGQGLQFLFEYFSETQRNKGNFPGRFSGRQFSNSRSEMNVSTLELGDSALYLCASSSTNGNEQFFGPGTRLTVL.

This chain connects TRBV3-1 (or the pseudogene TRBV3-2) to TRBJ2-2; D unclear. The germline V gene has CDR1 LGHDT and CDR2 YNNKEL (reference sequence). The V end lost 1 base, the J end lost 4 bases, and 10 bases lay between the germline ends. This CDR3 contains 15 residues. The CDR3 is CASSQGVSLTGELFF. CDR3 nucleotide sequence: TGTGCCAGCAGCCAAGGTGTAAGTCTCACCGGGGAGCTGTTTTTT.